A single sample gave rise to the 14 T cell receptor beta chains below, sequenced in a study of shared clonotypes between healthy human individuals (dated by TCRdb to 2018 to 2021). The method was the immunoSEQ multiplex PCR assay. Not all clones reach the TCRdb copy of this immuneACCESS table, which keeps in-frame sequences only. Checked studies attribute under half of the gap to unresolved V genes and leave the rest unexplained. Present in this sample are 2 million to 3 million clones, approximately 90% of which were seen just once. The ten most abundant clones make up over 0.12% of the sample. The specimen was naive CD4+ T cells sorted from blood. The sample's cell subset or site label, decoded: CD45RA+ positively selected. These receptors all come from a man between 18 and 29 years old in good health.

This rearrangement joins TRBV13 to TRBJ2-7; 9 bases line up with TRBD2. Germline CDR1 is PRHDT and CDR2 is FYEKMQ (reference sequence). V gave up 0 bases and J gave up 2 bases; unmatched junction bases: 11. The CDR3 consists of 18 residues. The CDR3 protein is CASSLGLPSGDYPYEQYF. In DNA, the CDR3 is TGTGCCAGCAGCTTAGGATTACCTAGCGGGGACTACCCCTACGAGCAGTACTTC.

The chain combines TRBV6-5 with TRBJ1-4, with D maybe TRBD1 (6 bases). Germline lookup yields CDR1 MNHEY and CDR2 SVGAGI. This CDR3 is built from 14 residues. The V end was cut by 2 bases, the J end by 4 bases, with 8 bases between. CDR3 amino acids: CASSYRGINEKLFF. Here the CDR3 DNA reads TGTGCCAGCAGTTACAGGGGGATTAATGAAAAACTGTTTTTT.

This clone occurred a few times. The chain employs TRBV6-6 and TRBJ1-1; tentative D call: TRBD1 (5 bases). The CDR3 spans 14 residues. The germline V gene encodes CDR1 MNHNY and CDR2 SVGAGI (reference sequence). V lost 8 bases and J 2 bases, leaving 15 bases between the germline ends. CDR3 region: CASGLGVGNTEAFF. The DNA of the CDR3 is TGTGCCAGCGGTTTGGGGGTCGGCAACACTGAAGCTTTCTTT.

A few counts support this clone. The chain joins TRBV2 to TRBJ2-3; D gene unclear. V lost 6 bases and J 4 bases, leaving 5 bases between the germline ends. CDR1 SNHLY and CDR2 FYNNEI come from the germline V gene. CDR3 size: 11 residues. The CDR3 DNA reads as TGTGCCAGCAGGATATCAGATACGCAGTATTTT. Protein: CASRISDTQYF.

V usage is TRBV18 and J usage is TRBJ2-7; the match to TRBD1 covers 7 bases. J lost 2 bases, V lost 5 bases, and 3 bases had no gene match. CDR3 length: 13 amino acids. Germline V CDR1 and CDR2: KGHSH, LQKENI. The CDR3 DNA is TGTGCCAGCTCATTCGGGACAGCCTACGAGCAGTACTTC. It specifies CASSFGTAYEQYF.

This clone was detected once. V gene TRBV5-1 combines with J gene TRBJ2-7, with 9 bases aligning to TRBD1. The CDR3 sequence is 14 residues long. V lost 6 bases to trimming and J lost 3 bases; unmatched junction nucleotides: 7. The germline CDR1 and CDR2 sequences are SGHRS and YFSETQ. In DNA, the CDR3 is TGCGCCAGCACCGCGGGACAGGGTTTCTACGAGCAGTACTTC. Translated: CASTAGQGFYEQYF.

A few counts support this clone. The J gene is TRBJ1-5, the V gene TRBV25-1; the match to TRBD1 covers 10 bases. Germline V gives CDR1 MGHDK, CDR2 SYGVNS. The CDR3 has 15 residues. With 3 bases clipped from V and 7 bases from J, the junction kept 6 bases outside the gene matches. The CDR3: CASSEPTGGRQPQHF. As DNA, the CDR3 is TGTGCCAGCAGTGAGCCGACAGGGGGCAGGCAGCCCCAGCATTTT.

The V and J genes are TRBV5-6 and TRBJ1-3, with 10 bases identical to TRBD1. V shed 4 bases, J shed 3 bases, and the junction held 4 bases outside the gene matches. This CDR3 contains 15 residues. The germline CDR1 and CDR2 sequences are SGHDT and YYEEEE. The CDR3 region is CASSRDRGVGNTIYF. CDR3 nucleotide sequence: TGTGCCAGCAGCCGGGACAGGGGAGTTGGAAACACCATATATTTT.

The J gene is TRBJ2-7, the V gene TRBV6-6, with D perhaps matching TRBD2 (7 bases). This CDR3 is built from 14 residues. V lost 6 bases to trimming and J lost 2 bases, with 14 bases between them. Germline V gene sequence: CDR1 MNHNY, CDR2 SVGAGI (reference sequence). In DNA form, the CDR3 reads TGTGCCAGCAGAAGGGGGGGAACCCCCTACGAGCAGTACTTC. Its protein is CASRRGGTPYEQYF.

The V call is TRBV28, the J call TRBJ2-1; the match to TRBD1 covers 8 bases. Looked up from germline, CDR1 is MDHEN and CDR2 is SYDVKM. Unmatched junction bases numbered 3, after V lost 5 bases and J lost 6 bases. The CDR3 is 13 residues long. In DNA, the CDR3 is TGTGCCAGCAGTCTACAGGGGGGCAATGAGCAGTTCTTC. Its protein is CASSLQGGNEQFF.

This sequence joins TRBV30 and TRBJ1-5; weak D call: TRBD1 (5 bases). Germline values: CDR1 GTSNPN, CDR2 SVGIG (reference sequence). CDR3 length equals 13 residues. Trimming took 4 bases from V and 6 from J, leaving 13 bases between them. The CDR3 loop is CAWKEGAGQPQHF. The CDR3 bases are TGTGCCTGGAAGGAAGGGGCGGGTCAGCCCCAGCATTTT.

The genes are TRBV10-3 and TRBJ2-1; TRBD2 aligns across 11 bases. CDR1 is ENHRY, CDR2 SYGVKD, per germline. Losses at the gene ends were 10 bases for V and 3 bases for J; bases not matched to a gene: 5. The CDR3 extends over 14 amino acids. CDR3 bases: TGTGCCACCGATAGCGGGGGGGGCTACAATGAGCAGTTCTTC. Translating gives CATDSGGGYNEQFF.

V gene TRBV28 combines with J gene TRBJ2-7; D remains ambiguous. V gave up 8 bases and J gave up 2 bases, with 13 bases separating them. CDR1 and CDR2 (germline): MDHEN, SYDVKM. The CDR3 runs 13 residues. The chain's CDR3 is CASHWAGTYEQYF. For the CDR3, the DNA is TGTGCCAGCCACTGGGCCGGAACCTACGAGCAGTACTTC.

The V call is TRBV29-1, the J call TRBJ2-7, with D tentatively TRBD1 (5 bases). Trimming stripped 1 base from V and 8 bases from J, with 12 bases between. The CDR3 has 12 residues. Germline V gives CDR1 SQVTM, CDR2 ANQGSEA. CDR3 sequence: CSVEVQGRKQYF. Written as DNA, the CDR3 is TGCAGCGTTGAAGTTCAGGGTAGGAAGCAGTACTTC.